Included here is one T cell receptor beta chain sequence, with context. Antigen: not known. This sample was taken from a study of T cell responses to AZD1222 COVID-19 vaccine. Assay: immunoSEQ multiplex PCR; the TCRdb copy retains only in-frame clones and omits some. The table records about 150,000 clones, 85% to 95% of them present only once. Analysis merged second doses at about 4 or about 12 weeks. General study points: Recipients of AZD1222 seropositive at baseline numbered only five or six. Repertoire samples came only from after the peak T cell response. The reported proportion of spike-specific TCRs targeting unmutated variant regions was nearly half.

In germline, CDR1 is GTSNPN, CDR2 SVGIG (reference sequence). V lost 1 base to trimming and J lost 4 bases; unmatched junction nucleotides: 3. The CDR3 has 14 residues. V and J are TRBV30 and TRBJ2-7; 11 bases align to TRBD1. The origin of this receptor is an adult who received the AZD1222 COVID-19 vaccine. The sample in question was peripheral blood, obtained 28 days after the second AZD1222 dose. CDR3 sequence reads: CAWSGDRGGYEQYF. The CDR3 DNA sequence: TGTGCCTGGAGTGGGGACAGGGGGGGGTACGAGCAGTACTTC.